These 12 T cell receptor beta chains were all obtained from the same sample, sequenced in a study of spatial heterogeneity in lung cancer. One entry per CDR3 protein results from TCRdb running MiXCR on the 5' RACE reads. The sample has 3,600 or so distinct CDR3 sequences, around 15% seen once. No antigen is known for these receptors. General study points: Mutation counts in tumors were tracked by counts of expanded intratumoral alpha and beta TCRs.

Stated time point: sample taken at primary tumor resection. The specimen was lung tumor tissue, collected at surgery. The source of these receptors is a female donor with early-stage non-small cell lung cancer.

This clonotype is medium-sized (0.01 to 0.1%) within its sample. The rearrangement links TRBV5-1 to TRBJ2-7; 7 bases map to TRBD2. The CDR3 has 14 amino acids. Germline V CDR1 and CDR2: SGHRS, YFSETQ. Unmatched junction bases numbered 5, after V lost 4 bases and J lost 1 base. The CDR3 reads CASSKTSASYEQYF. In DNA form, the CDR3 reads TGCGCCAGCAGCAAAACTAGCGCGTCCTACGAGCAGTACTTC.

This clonotype was counted only a few times. The rearrangement links TRBV6-2 or TRBV6-3 to TRBJ1-5; D not certain. Germline V lookup: CDR1 MNHEY, CDR2 SVGEGT. The CDR3 totals 13 residues. Trimming pared 4 bases from V and 9 bases from J, leaving 13 bases between. The CDR3 protein is CASSSSAAGPQHF. CDR3 nucleotide sequence: TGTGCCAGCAGTTCAAGCGCGGCTGGGCCCCAGCATTTT.

Only a few counts were recorded for this clonotype. The chain links TRBV20-1 to TRBJ2-3; 7 nucleotides line up with TRBD2. V lost 3 bases, J lost 3 bases, and 12 bases stayed unmatched. Germline V CDR1 and CDR2: DFQATT, SNEGSKA (reference sequence). The CDR3 runs 16 residues. The CDR3 DNA reads as TGCAGTGCTAGGGGTTCGGGGGAGGGTCTTACAGATACGCAGTATTTT. Translating gives CSARGSGEGLTDTQYF.

This clonotype was detected only a few times. The rearrangement links TRBV20-1 to TRBJ2-3, with 7 bases lining up with TRBD2. The germline gives CDR1 DFQATT, CDR2 SNEGSKA (reference sequence). This CDR3 is built from 15 residues. With V trimmed by 5 bases and J by 5 bases, 13 bases remained unmatched. Here the CDR3 DNA reads TGCAGTGCTCCGTACGGCGGGAGTCTTCAAGATACGCAGTATTTT. Protein sequence: CSAPYGGSLQDTQYF.

Relative to its sample, this clonotype is medium-sized (0.01 to 0.1%). V and J are TRBV2 and TRBJ1-6; possible D gene TRBD1, 5 bases. Germline-derived CDR1 and CDR2 are SNHLY and FYNNEI. V was shortened by 5 bases and J by 7 bases, with 12 bases between the two germline ends. This CDR3 contains 14 residues. CDR3 sequence reads: CASSIQTENSPLHF. The CDR3 nucleotides read TGTGCCAGCAGTATTCAGACAGAGAATTCACCCCTCCACTTT.

In this sample, this clonotype is medium-sized. The CDR3 bases are TGTGCCAGCAGCTTTAGGGCGACAGGGACAAACACCGGGGAGCTGTTTTTT. It codes for CASSFRATGTNTGELFF. The chain couples TRBV7-9 to TRBJ2-2; 7 bases align to TRBD1. V dropped 3 bases and J dropped 2; count of bases not matched to a gene: 9. Germline CDR1 and CDR2: SEHNR and FQNEAQ (reference sequence). This CDR3 has 17 amino acids.

This clonotype is deemed medium-sized. The V call is TRBV11-2, the J call TRBJ2-7, with TRBD2 matching 7 bases. Per the germline V gene, CDR1 is SGHAT and CDR2 is FQNNGV. V shed 5 bases, J shed 1 base, and the junction held 8 bases outside the gene matches. The CDR3 sequence is 15 residues long. Here the CDR3 reads CASSPGGSPSYEQYF. The CDR3 DNA reads TGTGCCAGCAGCCCGGGAGGCTCTCCGTCCTACGAGCAGTACTTC. The complete variable domain, with remaining parts taken from reference TRBV11-2 and TRBJ2-7, reads EAGVAQSPRYKIIEKRQSVAFWCNPISGHATLYWYQQILGQGPKLLIQFQNNGVVDDSQLPKDRFSAERLKGVDSTLKIQPAKLEDSAVYLCASSPGGSPSYEQYFGPGTRLTVT.

This clonotype is judged medium-sized. The rearrangement uses TRBV28 and TRBJ2-6, with 8 bases fitting TRBD2. V shed 4 bases and J 0 bases; nucleotides not matched to a gene: 11. The germline CDR1 and CDR2 sequences are MDHEN and SYDVKM. CDR3 size: 19 residues. The CDR3 region has the DNA TGTGCCAGCAGTTCAGGGTTCGGGAGGGCCGTCTCTGGGGCCAACGTCCTGACTTTC. It codes for CASSSGFGRAVSGANVLTF. The full variable domain, rest sourced from reference TRBV28 and TRBJ2-6, is DVKVTQSSRYLVKRTGEKVFLECVQDMDHENMFWYRQDPGLGLRLIYFSYDVKMKEKGDIPEGYSVSREKKERFSLILESASTNQTSMYLCASSSGFGRAVSGANVLTFGAGSRLTVL.

This clonotype ranks as medium-sized (0.01 to 0.1%). V and J are TRBV7-6 and TRBJ2-1; TRBD2 agrees at 9 bases. CDR1 is SGHVS and CDR2 is FNYEAQ in the germline V gene. The length of the CDR3 is 17 residues. Trimming cost V 4 bases and J 8 bases; bases outside gene matches: 15. The CDR3 nucleotides are TGTGCCAGCAGCTCGATAGCCGGAATAGCGGGAGAGGATGAGCAGTTCTTC. This encodes CASSSIAGIAGEDEQFF.

The V call is TRBV7-6, the J call TRBJ2-3; no clear D. The CDR3 length is 16 residues. V was trimmed by 1 base and J by 4 bases, leaving 15 bases between them. Germline V gene data show CDR1 as SGHVS and CDR2 as FNYEAQ. In DNA, the CDR3 is TGTGCCAGCAGCTTAGGATTTGGAAGGGCGTCAGATACGCAGTATTTT. It yields the protein CASSLGFGRASDTQYF.

The gene calls are TRBV19 and TRBJ2-7; D is possibly TRBD1 or TRBD2 (5 bases each). The CDR3 covers 16 residues. The germline V gene has CDR1 LNHDA and CDR2 SQIVND (reference sequence). V was trimmed by 5 bases and J by 5 bases, leaving 22 bases between them. The CDR3 protein is CASSSLGTRKGNEQYF. In DNA, the CDR3 is TGTGCCAGTAGTTCCTTAGGGACCCGGAAAGGCAACGAGCAGTACTTC.

This clonotype ranks as medium-sized. The chain links TRBV7-8 to TRBJ1-1, with D maybe TRBD1 (5 bases). Germline V lookup: CDR1 SGHVS, CDR2 FQNEAQ. CDR3 length: 16 residues. Trimming removed 4 bases from V and 1 base from J, with 16 bases in between. CDR3 loop: CASSSLGVHPNTEAFF. Written as DNA, the CDR3 is TGTGCCAGCAGCTCACTGGGGGTCCACCCGAACACTGAAGCTTTCTTT.